The 32 T cell receptor beta chains below all came from one sample that was sequenced in a study of shared clonotypes between healthy human individuals. Assay: immunoSEQ multiplex PCR; the TCRdb copy retains only in-frame clones and omits some. Among 1.6 million or so clones listed, 97% to 99% were seen once. Sequenced: naive CD4+ T cells sorted from blood. Subset in this sample: CD45RA+ positively selected. These receptors were collected from a man aged 25-45 years in good health.

The genes are TRBV4-3 and TRBJ2-7; D may correspond to TRBD1 or TRBD2 (5 bases each). Germline CDR1 reads LGHNA; CDR2 reads YSLEER. The CDR3 is 17 amino acids. With 0 bases removed from V and 6 bases from J, the gap between germline ends came to 21 bases. CDR3 DNA sequence: TGCGCCAGCAGCCAAGACGGTCAGACAGCTGGTCGGGGCGAGCAGTACTTC. Its translation: CASSQDGQTAGRGEQYF.

The V call is TRBV10-2, the J call TRBJ1-4; D call uncertain. Germline assignment: CDR1 WSHSY and CDR2 SAAADI. Deletions cut 7 bases from V and 0 bases from J, with 21 bases between. This CDR3 contains 18 residues. This CDR3 reads CASIGQIQGLATNEKLFF. The DNA for the CDR3 is TGCGCCAGCATCGGGCAGATTCAAGGGCTCGCAACTAATGAAAAACTGTTTTTT.

The genes are TRBV5-4 and TRBJ2-1; D unclear. Germline V gives CDR1 SGHNT, CDR2 YYREEE (reference sequence). Trimming removed 3 bases from V and 10 bases from J, with 14 bases in between. The CDR3 loop spans 13 amino acids. CDR3 sequence: CASSSVLLGEQFF. The CDR3, as DNA: TGTGCCAGCAGCTCGGTTCTCCTAGGGGAGCAGTTCTTC.

The V gene is TRBV5-4, the J gene TRBJ2-5, with 7 positions matching TRBD1. V dropped 4 bases and J dropped 3; count of bases not matched to a gene: 3. Germline V gene data show CDR1 as SGHNT and CDR2 as YYREEE (reference sequence). The CDR3 is 13 residues long. The CDR3 DNA reads as TGTGCCAGCAGCACGGGACAGAAAGAGACCCAGTACTTC. It yields the protein CASSTGQKETQYF.

The rearrangement joins TRBV15 to TRBJ1-1, with 7 bases matching TRBD1. The CDR3 length is 14 residues. J lost 8 bases, V lost 3 bases, and 9 bases had no gene match. Germline V lookup: CDR1 LNHNV, CDR2 YYDKDF (reference sequence). The CDR3 DNA reads TGTGCCACCAGCAGGGATAACCGGGACAGCGAAGCTTTCTTT. Encoded protein: CATSRDNRDSEAFF.

The chain couples TRBV6-5 to TRBJ2-2, with TRBD2 as a possible D gene (5 bases). Trimming pared 2 bases from V and 5 bases from J, leaving 9 bases between. Germline assignment: CDR1 MNHEY and CDR2 SVGAGI. The CDR3 spans 14 residues. In DNA form, the CDR3 reads TGTGCCAGCAGTTACGACGGACTTACCGGGGAGCTGTTTTTT. It codes for CASSYDGLTGELFF.

J is TRBJ2-7 and V is TRBV9; D remains unclear. Trimming pared 0 bases from V and 2 bases from J, leaving 9 bases between. The length of the CDR3 is 14 residues. Germline V CDR1 and CDR2: SGDLS, YYNGEE. CDR3 sequence: CASSVDAAPYEQYF. CDR3 DNA: TGTGCCAGCAGCGTAGACGCAGCCCCCTACGAGCAGTACTTC.

This sequence joins TRBV25-1 and TRBJ1-2; the match to TRBD1 covers 7 bases. V lost 4 bases to trimming and J lost 4 bases; unmatched junction nucleotides: 9. CDR1 MGHDK and CDR2 SYGVNS come from the germline V gene. The CDR3 consists of 15 residues. The CDR3 here is CASSGHRGGGYGYTF. The CDR3 bases are TGTGCCAGCAGTGGGCACAGGGGCGGCGGCTATGGCTACACCTTC.

The J gene is TRBJ2-7, the V gene TRBV5-1; 7 bases map to TRBD2. The V gene's germline CDR1 is SGHRS and CDR2 YFSETQ. Losses at the gene ends were 1 base for V and 2 bases for J; bases not matched to a gene: 6. The CDR3 contains 15 residues. The CDR3 loop reads CASSLNPSGPYEQYF. CDR3 nucleotide sequence: TGCGCCAGCAGCTTGAATCCTAGCGGCCCCTACGAGCAGTACTTC.

The V gene is TRBV18, the J gene TRBJ2-5; 7 bases fit TRBD2. V shed 3 bases, J shed 3 bases, and the junction held 7 bases outside the gene matches. The CDR3 is 15 residues long. CDR1 and CDR2 (germline): KGHSH, LQKENI. As DNA, the CDR3 is TGTGCCAGCTCACCCTGGGCGCTAGCGGAAGAGACCCAGTACTTC. Protein: CASSPWALAEETQYF. Based on the CDR3 plus reference TRBV18 and TRBJ2-5, the full variable domain is NAGVMQNPRHLVRRRGQEARLRCSPMKGHSHVYWYRQLPEEGLKFMVYLQKENIIDESGMPKERFSAEFPKEGPSILRIQQVVRGDSAAYFCASSPWALAEETQYFGPGTRLLVL.

This clone was counted once. The CDR3 loop is CASSLGTTTNEKLFF. The CDR3 DNA follows: TGTGCCAGCAGCCTCGGGACAACAACTAATGAAAAACTGTTTTTT. The V call is TRBV11-2, the J call TRBJ1-4, with a weak D call TRBD1 (6 bases). Germline V gene sequence: CDR1 SGHAT, CDR2 FQNNGV. V was clipped by 5 bases and J by 0 bases, with 10 bases between them. The CDR3 runs 15 residues.

The genes are TRBV5-1 and TRBJ2-5, with TRBD2 matching over 7 bases. CDR1 is SGHRS, CDR2 YFSETQ, per germline. J lost 0 bases, V lost 0 bases, and 2 bases had no gene match. The CDR3 extends over 15 amino acids. The CDR3 region is CASSLGGLNQETQYF. Here the CDR3 DNA reads TGCGCCAGCAGCTTGGGGGGACTAAACCAAGAGACCCAGTACTTC.

The rearrangement uses TRBV6-6 and TRBJ2-5; D gene unclear. The V gene lost 6 bases and the J gene lost 4 bases, with 15 bases spanning the gap. The CDR3 is 14 amino acids. Germline V CDR1 and CDR2: MNHNY, SVGAGI (reference sequence). The CDR3: CASSFGSAAETQYF. CDR3 nucleotides: TGTGCCAGCAGCTTCGGATCTGCCGCAGAGACCCAGTACTTC.

A remark on this clone: The same CDR3 arises from other DNA sequences in this sample as well. The chain is built from TRBV7-9 and TRBJ2-7, with TRBD2 matching over 14 bases. CDR3 length: 15 residues. Trimming at V came to 3 bases and at J to 6 bases, leaving 4 bases not matched to a gene. Germline V gives CDR1 SEHNR, CDR2 FQNEAQ (reference sequence). The CDR3 here is CASSLGLAGVSEQYF. In nucleotides, the CDR3 is TGTGCCAGCAGCTTGGGACTAGCGGGAGTTTCCGAGCAGTACTTC.

The chain employs TRBV11-3 and TRBJ2-1, with TRBD1 as a possible D gene (5 bases). The CDR3 runs to 12 residues. Germline V gene lookup returns CDR1 SGHNT and CDR2 YENEEA. V shed 5 bases and J shed 8 bases, with 10 bases lying between them. CDR3 DNA sequence: TGTGCCAGCAGCCCTGACAGACATGAGCAGTTCTTC. Amino acid sequence: CASSPDRHEQFF.

This clone was recorded only once. The chain joins TRBV13 to TRBJ2-1; 7 bases fit TRBD1. CDR3 size: 14 residues. Germline V CDR1 and CDR2: PRHDT, FYEKMQ (reference sequence). The V and J ends lost 5 bases and 6 bases, in that order; junction bases with no gene match: 7. As DNA, the CDR3 is TGTGCCAGCAGCCCCCGACAGGGCGCCAATGAGCAGTTCTTC. Protein sequence: CASSPRQGANEQFF.

This clone was seen only once. The chain uses TRBV5-1 and TRBJ1-4; 7 bases are shared with TRBD1. The CDR3 runs to 15 residues. Germline trimming cut 4 bases from V and 1 base from J; bases unmatched to any gene: 4. The V gene's germline CDR1 is SGHRS and CDR2 YFSETQ. The CDR3 region is CASSATGITNEKLFF. CDR3 nucleotide sequence: TGCGCCAGCAGCGCGACAGGGATAACTAATGAAAAACTGTTTTTT.

This chain connects TRBV19 to TRBJ2-7, with D unclear. Looked up from germline, CDR1 is LNHDA and CDR2 is SQIVND (reference sequence). V was trimmed by 3 bases and J by 0 bases, leaving 9 bases between them. The CDR3 has 14 residues. This chain's CDR3 is CASSMVYLSYEQYF. The CDR3 DNA is TGTGCCAGTAGTATGGTCTACCTCTCCTACGAGCAGTACTTC.

The chain couples TRBV28 to TRBJ1-2; tentative D call: TRBD1 (5 bases). The CDR3 contains 17 residues. CDR1 and CDR2 from the germline V gene are MDHEN and SYDVKM. V was cut by 5 bases and J by 5 bases, with 24 bases left in between. CDR3 coding DNA: TGTGCCAGCAGTGAACCGGGACGGGGTGGTCCCGGGTATGGCTACACCTTC. Translated: CASSEPGRGGPGYGYTF.

The chain combines TRBV19 with TRBJ1-3; D is ambiguous. V was shortened by 7 bases and J by 4 bases, with 11 bases between the two germline ends. Germline CDR1 is LNHDA and CDR2 is SQIVND (reference sequence). The CDR3 runs 13 residues. The CDR3 nucleotides read TGTGCCAGTACGAGAGACCTCGGAAACACCATATATTTT. It encodes CASTRDLGNTIYF.

The chain employs TRBV29-1 and TRBJ1-1; no firm D call. Between the trimmed V and J ends, which lost 7 bases and 9 bases, there was a span of 21 bases. This CDR3 is 13 amino acids long. Germline V gene lookup returns CDR1 SQVTM and CDR2 ANQGSEA. In nucleotides, the CDR3 is TGCAGCGCCGAAAAGGCCATCCCGTCTCAAGCTTTCTTT. Amino acids: CSAEKAIPSQAFF.

The chain links TRBV5-1 to TRBJ1-4; D ambiguous. The V gene lost 4 bases and the J gene lost 7 bases, with 20 bases spanning the gap. CDR3 length: 16 amino acids. From germline, CDR1 is SGHRS and CDR2 YFSETQ. The CDR3 DNA reads as TGCGCCAGCAGCAGCTCTCCCCGGCCCTCAGGTGAAAAACTGTTTTTT. Amino acid sequence: CASSSSPRPSGEKLFF. The variable domain in full, completed from reference TRBV5-1 and TRBJ1-4, reads KAGVTQTPRYLIKTRGQQVTLSCSPISGHRSVSWYQQTPGQGLQFLFEYFSETQRNKGNFPGRFSGRQFSNSRSEMNVSTLELGDSALYLCASSSSPRPSGEKLFFGSGTQLSVL.

The gene calls are TRBV5-4 and TRBJ2-1; D ambiguous. Germline CDR1 is SGHNT and CDR2 is YYREEE (reference sequence). V was cut by 1 base and J by 8 bases, with 13 bases left in between. The CDR3 is 14 amino acids. The CDR3 DNA reads TGTGCCAGCAGCTTGCAGCTCCTATCCCATGAGCAGTTCTTC. Its protein is CASSLQLLSHEQFF.

About this clone: Other DNA sequences in the sample encode the same CDR3. J is TRBJ2-3 and V is TRBV27; 7 nucleotides line up with TRBD2. V was pared by 6 bases and J by 0 bases, with 3 bases of the junction left unmatched. CDR1 and CDR2 (germline): MNHEY, SMNVEV (reference sequence). This CDR3 region has 14 residues. CDR3 sequence reads: CASSPGLSTDTQYF. DNA for the CDR3: TGTGCCAGCAGCCCGGGACTAAGCACAGATACGCAGTATTTT.

V gene TRBV6-8 combines with J gene TRBJ1-5; D gene unclear. The V and J ends lost 2 bases and 5 bases respectively, with 10 bases between them. The CDR3 length is 14 residues. Per germline, CDR1 MNHGY and CDR2 SAAAGT. CDR3 in amino acids: CASSYRSKDQPQHF. The CDR3 DNA reads TGTGCCAGCAGTTACCGAAGCAAAGATCAGCCCCAGCATTTT.

This chain links TRBV7-2 with TRBJ2-1; 10 positions agree with TRBD2. Trimming at V came to 2 bases and at J to 10 bases, leaving 17 bases not matched to a gene. Germline CDR1 reads SGHTA; CDR2 reads FQGNSA. CDR3 length: 18 amino acids. CDR3 protein: CASSLIPISAGGPMEQFF. CDR3 bases: TGTGCCAGCAGCTTAATTCCTATATCAGCGGGAGGGCCGATGGAGCAGTTCTTC. The full variable domain, rest sourced from reference TRBV7-2 and TRBJ2-1, is GAGVSQSPSNKVTEKGKDVELRCDPISGHTALYWYRQSLGQGLEFLIYFQGNSAPDKSGLPSDRFSAERTGGSVSTLTIQRTQQEDSAVYLCASSLIPISAGGPMEQFFGPGTRLTVL.

Comment on this clone: Other DNA sequences in the sample encode the same CDR3. CDR3 coding DNA: TGTGCCAGCAGTAGGGATTCTAACTATGGCTACACCTTC. As protein: CASSRDSNYGYTF. The rearrangement links TRBV6-5 to TRBJ1-2; D is unclear. V lost 5 bases to trimming and J lost 0 bases, with 7 bases between them. The germline CDR1 and CDR2 sequences are MNHEY and SVGAGI. CDR3 length: 13 residues.

The V and J genes are TRBV6-1 and TRBJ1-3; weak D call: TRBD1 (5 bases). The germline V gene has CDR1 MNHNS and CDR2 SASEGT. Trimming removed 9 bases at V and 0 bases at J, with 15 bases between. The CDR3 covers 15 residues. CDR3 protein: CASKGRDNSGNTIYF. The CDR3 DNA is TGTGCCAGTAAGGGGCGCGACAACTCTGGAAACACCATATATTTT.

The rearrangement joins TRBV7-9 to TRBJ2-1, with D perhaps being TRBD1 or TRBD2 (5 bases each). The V gene lost 4 bases and the J gene lost 3 bases, with 16 bases spanning the gap. The CDR3 spans 16 residues. Per the germline V gene, CDR1 is SEHNR and CDR2 is FQNEAQ (reference sequence). The CDR3 sequence: CASSSKPGPDYNEQFF. DNA of the CDR3: TGTGCCAGCAGCTCTAAACCGGGACCGGACTACAATGAGCAGTTCTTC.

This chain uses TRBV9 with TRBJ1-2, with 10 bases lining up with TRBD1. The CDR3 is 14 residues long. Germline V gives CDR1 SGDLS, CDR2 YYNGEE. V lost 0 bases and J lost 8; bases outside the gene matches: 4. The CDR3 region is CASSVVGQGGGYTF. The CDR3 nucleotides read TGTGCCAGCAGCGTAGTCGGACAGGGGGGCGGCTACACCTTC.

This clone was found once. The chain uses TRBV10-3 and TRBJ2-7; D not resolved. This CDR3 is 14 amino acids long. The germline gives CDR1 ENHRY, CDR2 SYGVKD. V was trimmed by 3 bases and J by 2 bases, leaving 11 bases between them. The CDR3 sequence is CAISEIATTYEQYF. In DNA, the CDR3 is TGTGCCATCAGTGAAATCGCGACGACCTACGAGCAGTACTTC.

The rearrangement joins TRBV5-8 to TRBJ2-7; 10 nucleotides agree with TRBD1. This CDR3 is built from 15 residues. V dropped 3 bases and J dropped 6; count of bases not matched to a gene: 9. Germline V gene sequence: CDR1 SGHTS, CDR2 YDEGEE. The CDR3 coding sequence is TGTGCCAGCAGCTGGGGGTCTAGGACAGGGGGCGAGCAGTACTTC. Amino acids: CASSWGSRTGGEQYF.